The 5 T cell receptor beta chains reported below all come from one sample, sequenced in a study of T cells in Graves' hyperthyroidism and ophthalmopathy (dated 2019 in TCRdb). Libraries were constructed by multiplex PCR. The instrument given in TCRdb is Illumina HiSeq 2000. Amplification of TCR beta CDR3 regions was carried out from RNA transcripts. The first round of RT-PCR for the TCR CDR3 was performed with the HTBI primer set and the Qiagen OneStep RT-PCR kit. TCRdb reprocessing: public reads trimmed at Q25 with fastp, clones called with MiXCR, in-frame beta chains kept. Each record represents a unique CDR3 protein, reported with the most common genes and DNA among its rows. The sample table contains 450,000 to 650,000 distinct CDR3 sequences; only one count was recorded for about a sixth of them. Roughly 15% of the sample lies in the top ten. Sequenced input: blood. The receptor source for this set is a woman aged 18-29 years with Graves' ophthalmopathy.

This chain uses TRBV6-5 with TRBJ2-3; D may be TRBD2 (7 bases). Trimming removed 1 base from V and 0 bases from J, with 20 bases in between. Germline values: CDR1 MNHEY, CDR2 SVGAGI. This CDR3 region has 19 residues. In nucleotides, the CDR3 is TGTGCCAGCAGTTACTTTTTGGGGGGGCCACAAACTAGCACAGATACGCAGTATTTT. Translation gives CASSYFLGGPQTSTDTQYF.

Ten or more counts support this clonotype. The chain couples TRBV5-1 to TRBJ1-1, with D possibly being TRBD1 (6 bases). Trimming pared 1 base from V and 4 bases from J, leaving 11 bases between. Germline V gene data show CDR1 as SGHRS and CDR2 as YFSETQ. There are 14 residues in the CDR3. The CDR3 sequence is CASSLMTGGTEAFF. The CDR3 bases are TGCGCCAGCAGCTTGATGACAGGTGGCACTGAAGCTTTCTTT.

This clonotype appeared many times. The chain joins TRBV11-2 to TRBJ1-2; 10 bases map to TRBD1. The CDR3 has 13 amino acids. Germline CDR1 SGHAT, CDR2 FQNNGV. V trimming: 6 bases; J trimming: 11 bases; junction bases outside the gene matches: 9. The chain's CDR3 is CASSWGDRGSYTF. CDR3 bases: TGTGCCAGCAGTTGGGGGGACAGGGGAAGTTACACCTTC.

This clonotype was counted at least ten times. This CDR3 reads CASSDLGGETQYF. CDR3 DNA: TGTGCCAGCAGTGATTTGGGGGGGGAGACCCAGTACTTC. The genes are TRBV2 and TRBJ2-5; 7 nucleotides line up with TRBD2. CDR1 and CDR2 (germline): SNHLY, FYNNEI. The V gene end was trimmed by 3 bases and the J gene end by 5 bases; junction bases not matched to a gene: 3. The CDR3 totals 13 residues.

V and J are TRBV28 and TRBJ2-7, with a tentative D call TRBD2 (5 bases). Trimming left V 8 bases short and J 0 bases short, with 11 bases between. CDR1 MDHEN and CDR2 SYDVKM come from the germline V gene. The CDR3 spans 13 residues. The CDR3 sequence: CASLERTSYEQYF. DNA for the CDR3: TGTGCCAGCCTAGAGCGGACCTCCTACGAGCAGTACTTC.